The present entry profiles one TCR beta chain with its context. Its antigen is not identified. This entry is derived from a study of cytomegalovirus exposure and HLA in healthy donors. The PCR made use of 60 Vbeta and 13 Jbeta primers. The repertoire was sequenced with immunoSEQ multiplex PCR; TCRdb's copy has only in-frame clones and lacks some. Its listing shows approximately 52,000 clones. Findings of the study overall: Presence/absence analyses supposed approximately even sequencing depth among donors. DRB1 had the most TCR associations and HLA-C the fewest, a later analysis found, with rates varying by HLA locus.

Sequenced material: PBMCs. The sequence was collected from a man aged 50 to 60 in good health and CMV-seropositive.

CDR3 sequence (DNA): TGCGCCAGCAGCCCGACAGATCCCTCTGGAAACACCATATATTTT. It is translated as CASSPTDPSGNTIYF. The chain uses TRBV5-1 and TRBJ1-3; possible D gene TRBD1, 5 bases. The germline V and J ends were trimmed by 4 bases and 0 bases, with 11 bases remaining between them. Germline loops: CDR1 SGHRS, CDR2 YFSETQ. CDR3 length: 15 residues.